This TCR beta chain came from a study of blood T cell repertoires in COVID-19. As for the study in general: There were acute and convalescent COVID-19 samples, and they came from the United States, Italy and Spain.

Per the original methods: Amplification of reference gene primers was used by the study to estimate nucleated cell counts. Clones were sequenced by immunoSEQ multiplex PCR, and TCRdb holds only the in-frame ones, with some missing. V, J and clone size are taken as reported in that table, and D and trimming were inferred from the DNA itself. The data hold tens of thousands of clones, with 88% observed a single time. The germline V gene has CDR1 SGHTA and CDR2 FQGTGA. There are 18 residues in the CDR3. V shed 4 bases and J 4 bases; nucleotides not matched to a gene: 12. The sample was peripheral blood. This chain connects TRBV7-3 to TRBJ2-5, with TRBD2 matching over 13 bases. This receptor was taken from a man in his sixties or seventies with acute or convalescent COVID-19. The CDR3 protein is CASSSSTELAGGPETQYF. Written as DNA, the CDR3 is TGTGCCAGCAGCTCCTCCACCGAACTAGCGGGGGGGCCAGAGACCCAGTACTTC.